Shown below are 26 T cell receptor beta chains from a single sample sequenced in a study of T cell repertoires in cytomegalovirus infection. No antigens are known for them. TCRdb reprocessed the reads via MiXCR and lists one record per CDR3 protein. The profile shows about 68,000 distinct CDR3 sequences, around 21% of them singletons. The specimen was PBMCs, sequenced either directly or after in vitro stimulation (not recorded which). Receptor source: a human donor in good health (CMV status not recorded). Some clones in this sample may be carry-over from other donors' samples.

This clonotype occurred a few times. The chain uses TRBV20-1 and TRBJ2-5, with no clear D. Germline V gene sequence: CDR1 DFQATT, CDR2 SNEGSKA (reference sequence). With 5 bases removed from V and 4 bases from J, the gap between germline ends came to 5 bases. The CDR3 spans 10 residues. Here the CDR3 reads CSALGETQYF. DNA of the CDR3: TGCAGTGCTTTGGGAGAGACCCAGTACTTC.

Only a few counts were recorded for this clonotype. The CDR3 coding sequence is TGTGCCAGCAGTGAACTTGTACCGGGAATGAACACTGAAGCTTTCTTT. As protein: CASSELVPGMNTEAFF. The chain uses TRBV6-1 and TRBJ1-1; D gene ambiguous. The ends were cut back, 2 bases at V and 0 bases at J, with 13 bases in the middle. The germline CDR1 and CDR2 sequences are MNHNS and SASEGT. The CDR3 extends over 16 amino acids.

DNA for the CDR3: TGTGCCAGCAGCCGAAGACTAGCGGGAGGGGGAGAGACCCAGTACTTC. Translated: CASSRRLAGGGETQYF. The V and J genes are TRBV28 and TRBJ2-5; TRBD2 matches at 14 bases. The V and J ends lost 6 bases and 4 bases, in that order; junction bases with no gene match: 7. In germline, CDR1 is MDHEN, CDR2 SYDVKM. The CDR3 runs to 16 residues.

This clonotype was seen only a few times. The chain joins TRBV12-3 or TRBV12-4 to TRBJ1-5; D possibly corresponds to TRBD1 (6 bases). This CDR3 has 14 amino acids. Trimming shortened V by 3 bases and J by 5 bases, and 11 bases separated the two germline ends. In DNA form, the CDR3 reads TGTGCCAGCAGTTTGTCAGGGGTCGATCAGCCCCAGCATTTT. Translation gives CASSLSGVDQPQHF.

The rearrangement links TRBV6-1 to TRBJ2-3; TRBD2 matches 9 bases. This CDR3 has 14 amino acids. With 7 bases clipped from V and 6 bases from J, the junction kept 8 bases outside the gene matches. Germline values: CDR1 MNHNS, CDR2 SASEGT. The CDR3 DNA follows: TGTGCCAGCACTTCAGCGGGAGGCTCGGATACGCAGTATTTT. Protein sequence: CASTSAGGSDTQYF.

The CDR3 protein is CASSKLAENTGELFF. CDR3 coding DNA: TGTGCCAGCAGTAAACTAGCGGAAAACACCGGGGAGCTGTTTTTT. This chain uses TRBV6-6 with TRBJ2-2, with 8 bases that match TRBD2. The CDR3 spans 15 residues. Germline CDR1 and CDR2: MNHNY and SVGAGI (reference sequence). V shed 5 bases, J shed 2 bases, and the junction held 4 bases outside the gene matches.

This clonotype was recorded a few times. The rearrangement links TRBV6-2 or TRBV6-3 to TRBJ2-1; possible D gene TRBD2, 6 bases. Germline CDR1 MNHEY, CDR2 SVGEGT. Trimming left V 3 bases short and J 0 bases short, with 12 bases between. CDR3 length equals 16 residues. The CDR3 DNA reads TGTGCCAGCAGTTATTCGGGACTGAGCTCCTACAATGAGCAGTTCTTC. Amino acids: CASSYSGLSSYNEQFF.

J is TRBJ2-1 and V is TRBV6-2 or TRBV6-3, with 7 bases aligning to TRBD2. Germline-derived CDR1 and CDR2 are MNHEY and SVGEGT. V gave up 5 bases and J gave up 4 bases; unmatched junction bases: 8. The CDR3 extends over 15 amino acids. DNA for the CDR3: TGTGCCAGCAGTCGTTACGCGGGAGAGTACAATGAGCAGTTCTTC. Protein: CASSRYAGEYNEQFF.

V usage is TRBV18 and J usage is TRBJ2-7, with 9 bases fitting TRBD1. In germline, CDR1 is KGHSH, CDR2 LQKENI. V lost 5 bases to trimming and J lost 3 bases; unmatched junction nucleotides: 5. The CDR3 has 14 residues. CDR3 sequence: CASSEAGQGYEQYF. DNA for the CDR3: TGTGCCAGCTCAGAAGCGGGACAGGGCTACGAGCAGTACTTC.

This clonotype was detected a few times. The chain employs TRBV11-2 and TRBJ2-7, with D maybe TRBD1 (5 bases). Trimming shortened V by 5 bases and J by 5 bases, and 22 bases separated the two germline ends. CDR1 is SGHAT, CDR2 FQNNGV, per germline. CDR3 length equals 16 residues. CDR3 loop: CASSRRHPPQGNEQYV. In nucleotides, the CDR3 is TGTGCCAGCAGCAGACGACACCCCCCCCAGGGCAACGAGCAGTACGTC.

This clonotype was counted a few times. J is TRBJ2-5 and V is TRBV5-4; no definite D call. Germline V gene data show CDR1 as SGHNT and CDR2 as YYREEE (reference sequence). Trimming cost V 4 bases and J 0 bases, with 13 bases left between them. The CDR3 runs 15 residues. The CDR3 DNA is TGTGCCAGCAGCCCCATAGGCAACTACCAAGAGACCCAGTACTTC. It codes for CASSPIGNYQETQYF.

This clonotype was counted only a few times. As DNA, the CDR3 is TGTGCCAGTAGTATAAAGGGCGGGAGCGGTACCGGGGAGCTGTTTTTT. Amino acids: CASSIKGGSGTGELFF. This chain connects TRBV19 to TRBJ2-2, with 7 bases lining up with TRBD2. This CDR3 has 16 residues. CDR1 and CDR2 from the germline V gene are LNHDA and SQIVND (reference sequence). The V segment lost 2 bases and the J segment 5 bases; nucleotides outside the gene matches: 8.

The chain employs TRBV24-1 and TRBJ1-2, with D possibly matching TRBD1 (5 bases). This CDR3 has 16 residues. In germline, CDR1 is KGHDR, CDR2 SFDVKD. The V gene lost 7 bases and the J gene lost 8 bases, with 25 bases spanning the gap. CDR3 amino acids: CATSSELGGSVEGYTF. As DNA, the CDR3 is TGTGCCACCAGCAGCGAGCTCGGGGGATCGGTCGAAGGCTACACCTTC.

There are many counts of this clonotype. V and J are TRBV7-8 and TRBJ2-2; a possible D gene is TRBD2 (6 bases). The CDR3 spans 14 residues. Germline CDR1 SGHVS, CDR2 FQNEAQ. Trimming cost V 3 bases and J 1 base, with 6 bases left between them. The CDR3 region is CASSLRENTGELFF. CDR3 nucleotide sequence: TGTGCCAGCAGCTTGCGGGAGAACACCGGGGAGCTGTTTTTT.

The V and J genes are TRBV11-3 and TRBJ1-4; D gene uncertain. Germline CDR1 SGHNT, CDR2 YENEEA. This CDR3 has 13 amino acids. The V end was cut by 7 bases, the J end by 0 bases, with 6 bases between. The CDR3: CASKLATNEKLFF. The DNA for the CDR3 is TGTGCCAGCAAACTTGCAACTAATGAAAAACTGTTTTTT. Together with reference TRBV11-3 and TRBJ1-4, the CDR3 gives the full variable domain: EAGVVQSPRYKIIEKKQPVAFWCNPISGHNTLYWYLQNLGQGPELLIRYENEEAVDDSQLPKDRFSAERLKGVDSTLKIQPAELGDSAVYLCASKLATNEKLFFGSGTQLSVL.

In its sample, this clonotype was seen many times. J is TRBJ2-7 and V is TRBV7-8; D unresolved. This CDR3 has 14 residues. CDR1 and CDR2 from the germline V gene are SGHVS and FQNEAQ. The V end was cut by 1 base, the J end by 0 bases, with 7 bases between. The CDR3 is CASSLDGYSYEQYF. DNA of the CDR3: TGTGCCAGCAGCTTAGACGGATACTCCTACGAGCAGTACTTC.

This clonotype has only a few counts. The CDR3 DNA reads as TGCGCCAGCAGCCCAGGCGGGAGAGAGAGGGGCTACACCTTC. Protein product: CASSPGGRERGYTF. The chain recombines TRBV4-1 with TRBJ1-2; D not certain. Looked up from germline, CDR1 is MGHRA and CDR2 is YSYEKL. There are 14 residues in the CDR3. The germline V and J ends were trimmed by 4 bases and 8 bases, with 17 bases remaining between them.

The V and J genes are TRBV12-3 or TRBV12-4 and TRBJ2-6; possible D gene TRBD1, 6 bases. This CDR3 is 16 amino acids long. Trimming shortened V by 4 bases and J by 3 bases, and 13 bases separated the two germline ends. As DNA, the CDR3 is TGTGCCAGCAGTTCACAGGGAGTCGGTGGGGCCAACGTCCTGACTTTC. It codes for CASSSQGVGGANVLTF.

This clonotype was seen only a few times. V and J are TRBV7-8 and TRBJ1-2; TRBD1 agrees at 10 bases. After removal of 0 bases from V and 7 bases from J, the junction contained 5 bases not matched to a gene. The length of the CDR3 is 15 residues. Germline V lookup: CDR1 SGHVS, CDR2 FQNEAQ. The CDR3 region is CASSLAGTGARGYTF. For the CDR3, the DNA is TGTGCCAGCAGCTTAGCGGGGACAGGGGCTCGTGGCTACACCTTC.

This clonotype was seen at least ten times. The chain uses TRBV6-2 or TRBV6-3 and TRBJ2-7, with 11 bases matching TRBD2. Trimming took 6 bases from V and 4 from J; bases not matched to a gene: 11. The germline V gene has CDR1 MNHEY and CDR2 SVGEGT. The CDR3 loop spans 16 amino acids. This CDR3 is CASRTDTSGSHYEQYF. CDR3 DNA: TGTGCCAGCAGGACAGATACTAGCGGGAGTCATTACGAGCAGTACTTC.

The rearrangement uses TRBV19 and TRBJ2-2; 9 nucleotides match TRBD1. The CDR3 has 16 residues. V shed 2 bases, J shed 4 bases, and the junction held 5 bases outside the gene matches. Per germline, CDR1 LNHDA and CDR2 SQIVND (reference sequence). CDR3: CASSIRGQGSTGELFF. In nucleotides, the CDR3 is TGTGCCAGTAGTATAAGGGGACAGGGAAGCACCGGGGAGCTGTTTTTT. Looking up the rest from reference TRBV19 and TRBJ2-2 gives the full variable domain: DGGITQSPKYLFRKEGQNVTLSCEQNLNHDAMYWYRQDPGQGLRLIYYSQIVNDFQKGDIAEGYSVSREKKESFPLTVTSAQKNPTAFYLCASSIRGQGSTGELFFGEGSRLTVL.

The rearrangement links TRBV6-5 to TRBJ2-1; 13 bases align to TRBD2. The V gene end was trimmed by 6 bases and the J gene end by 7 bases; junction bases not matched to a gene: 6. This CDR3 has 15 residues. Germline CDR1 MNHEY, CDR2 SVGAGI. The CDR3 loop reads CASRSLAGGRNEQFF. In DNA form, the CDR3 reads TGTGCCAGCAGGTCACTAGCGGGAGGGAGGAATGAGCAGTTCTTC.

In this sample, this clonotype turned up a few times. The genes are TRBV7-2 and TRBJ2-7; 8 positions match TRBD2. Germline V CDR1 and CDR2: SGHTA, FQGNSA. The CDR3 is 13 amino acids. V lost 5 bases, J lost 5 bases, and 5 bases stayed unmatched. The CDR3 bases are TGTGCCAGCAGCCACATAGCGGGGAACGAGCAGTACTTC. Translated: CASSHIAGNEQYF.

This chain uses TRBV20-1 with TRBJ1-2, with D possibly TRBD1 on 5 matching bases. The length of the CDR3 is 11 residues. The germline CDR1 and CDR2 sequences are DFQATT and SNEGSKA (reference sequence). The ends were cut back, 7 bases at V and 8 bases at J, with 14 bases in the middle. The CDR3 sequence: CSVRALGGYTF. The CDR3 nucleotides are TGCAGTGTCAGGGCCCTGGGCGGCTACACCTTC.

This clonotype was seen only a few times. This CDR3 reads CATSRDWDRGNTGNTIYF. DNA of the CDR3: TGTGCCACCAGCAGAGATTGGGACAGGGGAAATACTGGAAACACCATATATTTT. The chain has TRBV15 and TRBJ1-3, with TRBD1 matching over 10 bases. There are 18 residues in the CDR3. CDR1 is LNHNV, CDR2 YYDKDF, per germline (reference sequence). The ends lost 0 bases at V and 2 bases at J; junction bases unmatched: 7.

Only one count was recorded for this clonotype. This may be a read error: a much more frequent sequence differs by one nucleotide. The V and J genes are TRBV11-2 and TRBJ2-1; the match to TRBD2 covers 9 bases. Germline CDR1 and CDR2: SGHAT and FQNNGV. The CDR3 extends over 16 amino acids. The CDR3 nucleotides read TGTGCCAGCAGCCGAGGCGGGAGGGCATCCTACAATGAGCAGCTCTTC. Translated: CASSRGGRASYNEQLF.